A single T cell receptor beta chain is shown here with its context. Its antigen is unidentified. The source of the sample is a study of immune cell composition in non-small cell lung cancer. Libraries were prepared by immunoSEQ multiplex PCR; TCRdb keeps only in-frame clonotypes and omits some of them. The repertoire holds roughly 8,300 clones, with around three quarters as singletons. Overall study findings and caveats: No significant correlation existed between pack-years smoked and tumour clonality. Squamous lung tumours showed higher top 10 clone scores and clonality than adenocarcinomas. TIL tumour reactivity correlated with maximal tumour-associated clone frequency in adenocarcinoma. Squamous carcinomas (about 75%) more often had tumour-associated clones >0.5% than adenocarcinomas (33%).

The specimen was lung tumor tissue. The receptor was isolated from a human donor with non-small cell lung cancer.

CDR3 bases: TGCGCCAGCAGCTTGGGGGGGAACACTGAAGCTTTCTTT. The encoded protein is CASSLGGNTEAFF. The chain links TRBV5-1 to TRBJ1-1; the D is unclear. Trimming stripped 0 bases from V and 1 base from J, with 4 bases between. This CDR3 spans 13 amino acids. The germline gives CDR1 SGHRS, CDR2 YFSETQ.